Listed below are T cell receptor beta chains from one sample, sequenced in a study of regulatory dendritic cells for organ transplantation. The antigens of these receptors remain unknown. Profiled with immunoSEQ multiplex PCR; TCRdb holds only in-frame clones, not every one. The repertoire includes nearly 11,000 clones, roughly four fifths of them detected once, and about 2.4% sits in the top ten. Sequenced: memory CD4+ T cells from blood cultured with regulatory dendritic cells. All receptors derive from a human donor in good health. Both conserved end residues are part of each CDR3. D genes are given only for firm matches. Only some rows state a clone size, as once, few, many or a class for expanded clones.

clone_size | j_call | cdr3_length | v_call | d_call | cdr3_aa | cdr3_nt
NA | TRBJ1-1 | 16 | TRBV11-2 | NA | CASSLKWRPGSTEAFF | TGTGCCAGCAGCTTAAAATGGAGGCCGGGGAGTACTGAAGCTTTCTTT
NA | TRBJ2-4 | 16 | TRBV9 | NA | CASSRDSFRGGNIQYF | TGTGCCAGCAGCCGGGACTCCTTTAGGGGAGGAAACATTCAGTACTTC
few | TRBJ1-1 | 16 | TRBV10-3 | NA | CAISEHRNNMNTEAFF | TGTGCCATCAGTGAGCACAGGAATAACATGAACACTGAAGCTTTCTTT
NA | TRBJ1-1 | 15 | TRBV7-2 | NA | CASSLSQQSNTEAFF | TGTGCCAGCAGCTTAAGTCAACAGTCGAACACTGAAGCTTTCTTT
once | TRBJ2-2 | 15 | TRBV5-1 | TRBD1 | CASSPGQGSTGELFF | TGCGCCAGCAGCCCGGGACAGGGTAGCACCGGGGAGCTGTTTTTT
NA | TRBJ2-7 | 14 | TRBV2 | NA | CASSLQVTAYEQYF | TGTGCCAGCAGCCTTCAGGTTACCGCCTACGAGCAGTACTTC
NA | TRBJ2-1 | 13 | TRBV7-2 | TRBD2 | CASSLDPAGEQFF | TGTGCCAGCAGCTTAGATCCAGCGGGGGAGCAGTTCTTC
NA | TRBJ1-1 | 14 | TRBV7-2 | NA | CASSLTVTSPEAFF | TGTGCCAGCAGCTTAACAGTTACGAGCCCTGAAGCTTTCTTT
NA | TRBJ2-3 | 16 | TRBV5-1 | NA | CASSSGTRLSTDTQYF | TGCGCCAGCAGCTCAGGGACAAGGCTTAGCACAGATACGCAGTATTTT
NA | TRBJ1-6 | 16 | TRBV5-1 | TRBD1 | CASKSGEGQGRSPLHF | TGCGCCAGCAAATCCGGGGAGGGACAGGGTCGATCACCCCTCCACTTT
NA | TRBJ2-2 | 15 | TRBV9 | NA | CASSVEPTRTGELFF | TGTGCCAGCAGCGTAGAGCCGACACGCACCGGGGAGCTGTTTTTT
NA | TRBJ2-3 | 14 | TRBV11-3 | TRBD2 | CASSRSGAADTQYF | TGTGCCAGCAGCCGAAGCGGGGCGGCAGATACGCAGTATTTT
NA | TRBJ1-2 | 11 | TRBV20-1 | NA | CSAPDSYGYTF | TGCAGTGCTCCCGACAGCTATGGCTACACCTTC
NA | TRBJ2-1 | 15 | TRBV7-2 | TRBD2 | CASSSFGGASNEQFF | TGTGCCAGCAGCTCGTTCGGGGGGGCAAGCAATGAGCAGTTCTTC
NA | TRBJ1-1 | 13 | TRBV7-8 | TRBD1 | CASSPDRDTEAFF | TGTGCCAGCAGCCCAGACAGGGACACTGAAGCTTTCTTT
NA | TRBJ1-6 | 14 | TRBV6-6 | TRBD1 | CASSLGQGHSPLHF | TGTGCCAGCAGTCTGGGACAGGGGCACTCACCCCTCCACTTT
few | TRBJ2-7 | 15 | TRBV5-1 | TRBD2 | CASSLGLAGELEQYF | TGCGCCAGCAGCCTCGGACTAGCGGGGGAGTTAGAGCAGTACTTC
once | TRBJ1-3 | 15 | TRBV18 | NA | CASSPLHLSGNTIYF | TGTGCCAGCTCACCTTTACATCTCTCTGGAAACACCATATATTTT
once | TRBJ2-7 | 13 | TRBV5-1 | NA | CASSLVGDYEQYF | TGCGCCAGCAGCTTGGTCGGGGACTACGAGCAGTACTTC
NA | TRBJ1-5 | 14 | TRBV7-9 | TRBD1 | CASSSGQGGQPQHF | TGTGCCAGCAGCTCGGGACAGGGGGGACAGCCCCAGCATTTT
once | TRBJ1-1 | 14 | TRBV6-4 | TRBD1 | CATQGQGANTEAFF | TGTGCCACACAGGGACAGGGGGCGAACACTGAAGCTTTCTTT
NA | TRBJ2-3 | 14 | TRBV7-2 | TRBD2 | CASSIGLATDTQYF | TGTGCCAGCAGTATCGGACTAGCGACAGATACGCAGTATTTT
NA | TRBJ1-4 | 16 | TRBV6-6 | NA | CASCLGGQSTNEKLFF | TGTGCCAGCTGTCTGGGTGGACAGTCAACTAATGAAAAACTGTTTTTT
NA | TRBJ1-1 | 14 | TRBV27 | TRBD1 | CASSPRDRGPEAFF | TGTGCCAGCAGTCCTCGGGACAGGGGACCTGAAGCTTTCTTT
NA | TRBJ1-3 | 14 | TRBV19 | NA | CASRETWAGDTIYF | TGTGCCAGTAGGGAGACGTGGGCCGGGGACACCATATATTTT
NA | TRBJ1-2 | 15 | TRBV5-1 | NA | CASSTAAGIPYGYTF | TGCGCCAGCAGCACGGCAGCAGGGATCCCCTATGGCTACACCTTC
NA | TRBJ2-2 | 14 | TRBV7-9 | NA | CASSFAGTTGELFF | TGTGCCAGCAGCTTCGCAGGGACTACCGGGGAGCTGTTTTTT
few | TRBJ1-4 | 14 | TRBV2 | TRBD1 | CASRTDRGGEKLFF | TGTGCCAGCAGGACCGACAGGGGGGGAGAAAAACTGTTTTTT
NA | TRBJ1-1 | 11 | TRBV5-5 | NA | CASSLGGSAFF | TGTGCCAGCAGCTTGGGAGGGTCTGCTTTCTTT
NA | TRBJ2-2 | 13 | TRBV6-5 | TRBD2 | CASSRRGVLELFF | TGTGCCAGCAGTAGGCGGGGGGTATTGGAGCTGTTTTTT
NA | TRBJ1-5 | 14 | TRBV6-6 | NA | CASSRQIRSQPQHF | TGTGCCAGCAGTCGACAGATCCGAAGCCAGCCCCAGCATTTT
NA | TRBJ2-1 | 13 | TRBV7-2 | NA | CASKAGGTNEQFF | TGTGCCAGCAAAGCAGGTGGAACAAATGAGCAGTTCTTC
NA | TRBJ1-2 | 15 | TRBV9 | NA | CASSVSSAGGYGYTF | TGTGCCAGCAGCGTATCGAGTGCGGGTGGCTATGGCTACACCTTC
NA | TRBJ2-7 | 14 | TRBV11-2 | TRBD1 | CASSRTGTDYEQYF | TGTGCCAGCAGCCGTACCGGGACAGACTACGAGCAGTACTTC
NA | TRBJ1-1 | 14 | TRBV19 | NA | CASSIVGAGTEAFF | TGTGCCAGTAGTATAGTGGGGGCTGGCACTGAAGCTTTCTTT
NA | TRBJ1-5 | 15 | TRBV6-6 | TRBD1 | CASSSPGGSNQPQHF | TGTGCCAGCAGTAGCCCAGGGGGAAGCAATCAGCCCCAGCATTTT
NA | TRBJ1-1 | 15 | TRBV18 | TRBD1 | CASSPSQQGAVEAFF | TGTGCCAGCTCCCCTAGTCAACAGGGGGCTGTTGAAGCTTTCTTT
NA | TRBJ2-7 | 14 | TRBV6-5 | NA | CASSDQASSYEQYF | TGTGCCAGCAGCGACCAGGCAAGCTCCTACGAGCAGTACTTC
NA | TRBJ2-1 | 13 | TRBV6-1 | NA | CASRTDSYNEQFF | TGTGCCAGCAGGACCGACAGCTACAATGAGCAGTTCTTC
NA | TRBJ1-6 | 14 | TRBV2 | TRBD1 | CASSLDRGNSPLHF | TGTGCCAGCAGTTTAGACAGGGGTAATTCACCCCTCCACTTT